The TCR beta chain described here comes from a study of shared clonotypes between healthy human individuals. About the research overall: Each donor contributed plates that comprised three CD4 naive, three CD4 memory, two CD8 naive and one CD8 memory. Study-level results: Non-shared clonotypes were found to have lower generation probabilities than the clonotypes that were shared by all four of the sorted-subset donors.

Germline V gene data show CDR1 as SGDLS and CDR2 as YYNGEE. V lost 2 bases and J lost 2, with 13 bases in between. The CDR3 length is 15 residues. Only one count was recorded for this clone. Its target is unknown. Donors comprised healthy HIV-negative adults lacking recent acute infections or vaccinations. This table comes from immunoSEQ multiplex PCR, and its TCRdb copy is limited to in-frame clones, with some not included. The table lists about 1.5 million clones, under 99% of them singletons. The clonotype comes from a young man in good health. Sequencing was done on a sample of naive CD4+ T cells sorted from blood. Subset in this sample: CD45RA+ positively selected. The chain uses TRBV9 and TRBJ1-2, with D possibly matching TRBD1 (5 bases). CDR3 DNA: TGTGCCAGCAGCGTCAGCTGGGGCACAAACTATGGCTACACCTTC. Translation gives CASSVSWGTNYGYTF.